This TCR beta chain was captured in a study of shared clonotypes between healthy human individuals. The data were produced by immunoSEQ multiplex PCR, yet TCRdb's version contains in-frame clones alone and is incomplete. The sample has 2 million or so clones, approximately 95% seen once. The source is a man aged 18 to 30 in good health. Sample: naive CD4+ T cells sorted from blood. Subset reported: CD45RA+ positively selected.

The CDR3 bases are TGTGCCTGGGGAACAGGGGAGACCCAGTACTTC. Translated: CAWGTGETQYF. The chain couples TRBV30 to TRBJ2-5; TRBD1 is a possible D gene (6 bases). The CDR3 length is 11 residues. Germline-derived CDR1 and CDR2 are GTSNPN and SVGIG (reference sequence). V was cut by 5 bases and J by 5 bases, with 9 bases left in between. Full variable domain (remainder filled in from reference TRBV30 and TRBJ2-5): SQTIHQWPATLVQPVGSPLSLECTVEGTSNPNLYWYRQAAGRGLQLLFYSVGIGQISSEVPQNLSASRPQDRQFILSSKKLLLSDSGFYLCAWGTGETQYFGPGTRLLVL.